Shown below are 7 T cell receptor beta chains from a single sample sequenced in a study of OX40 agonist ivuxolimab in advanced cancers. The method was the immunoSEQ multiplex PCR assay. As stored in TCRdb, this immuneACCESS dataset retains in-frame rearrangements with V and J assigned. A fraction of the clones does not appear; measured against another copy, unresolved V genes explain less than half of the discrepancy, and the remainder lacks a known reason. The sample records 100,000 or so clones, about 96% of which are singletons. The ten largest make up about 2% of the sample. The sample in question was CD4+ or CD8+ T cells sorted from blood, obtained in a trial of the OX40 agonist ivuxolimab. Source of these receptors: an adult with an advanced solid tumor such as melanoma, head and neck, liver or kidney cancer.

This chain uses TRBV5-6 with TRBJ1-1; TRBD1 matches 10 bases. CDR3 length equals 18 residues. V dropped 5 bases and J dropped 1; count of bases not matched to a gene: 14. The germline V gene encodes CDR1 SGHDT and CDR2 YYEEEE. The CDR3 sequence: CASRPRQGAVIENTEAFF. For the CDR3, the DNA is TGTGCCAGCAGACCAAGACAGGGGGCGGTCATAGAGAACACTGAAGCTTTCTTT.

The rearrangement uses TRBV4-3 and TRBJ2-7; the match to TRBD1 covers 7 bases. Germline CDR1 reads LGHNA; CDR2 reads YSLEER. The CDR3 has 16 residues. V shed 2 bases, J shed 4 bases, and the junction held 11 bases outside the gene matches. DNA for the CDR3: TGCGCCAGCAGCCAAATGAACAGGGGTACGGCGTACGAGCAGTACTTC. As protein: CASSQMNRGTAYEQYF.

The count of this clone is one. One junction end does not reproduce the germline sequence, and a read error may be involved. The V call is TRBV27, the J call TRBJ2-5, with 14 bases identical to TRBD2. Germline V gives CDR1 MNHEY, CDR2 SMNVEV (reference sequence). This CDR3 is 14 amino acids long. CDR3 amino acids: CASSLGTSGSIVDF. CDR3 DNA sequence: TGTGCCAGCAGTCTCGGGACTAGCGGGAGTATCGTAGACTTC.

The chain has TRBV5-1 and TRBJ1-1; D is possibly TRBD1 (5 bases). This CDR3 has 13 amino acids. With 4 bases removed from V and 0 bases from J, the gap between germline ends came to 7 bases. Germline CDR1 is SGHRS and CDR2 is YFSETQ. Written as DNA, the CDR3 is TGCGCCAGCAGCCAGGGTTTGAACACTGAAGCTTTCTTT. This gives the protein CASSQGLNTEAFF. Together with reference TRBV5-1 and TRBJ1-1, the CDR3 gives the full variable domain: KAGVTQTPRYLIKTRGQQVTLSCSPISGHRSVSWYQQTPGQGLQFLFEYFSETQRNKGNFPGRFSGRQFSNSRSEMNVSTLELGDSALYLCASSQGLNTEAFFGQGTRLTVV.

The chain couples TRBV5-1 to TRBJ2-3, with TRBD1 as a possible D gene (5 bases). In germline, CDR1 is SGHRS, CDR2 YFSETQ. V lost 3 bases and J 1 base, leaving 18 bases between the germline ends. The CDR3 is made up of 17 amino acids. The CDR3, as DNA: TGCGCCAGCAGCTGGACCACCCTACAGGCAGGCACAGATACGCAGTATTTT. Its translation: CASSWTTLQAGTDTQYF.

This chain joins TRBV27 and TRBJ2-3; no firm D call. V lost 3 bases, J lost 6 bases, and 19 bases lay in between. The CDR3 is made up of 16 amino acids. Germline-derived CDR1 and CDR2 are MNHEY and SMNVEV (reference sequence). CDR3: CASSLSVGAVGDTQYF. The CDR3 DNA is TGTGCCAGCAGTTTGTCCGTCGGAGCCGTTGGTGATACGCAGTATTTT.

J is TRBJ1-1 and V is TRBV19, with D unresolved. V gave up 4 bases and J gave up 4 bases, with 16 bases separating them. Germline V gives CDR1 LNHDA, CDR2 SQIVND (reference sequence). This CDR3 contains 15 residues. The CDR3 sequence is CASSTDLVGTTEAFF. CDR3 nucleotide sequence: TGTGCCAGTAGTACGGACCTGGTTGGTACCACTGAAGCTTTCTTT.